This paragraph reports one TCR beta chain. Its antigen is undetermined. These data originate in a study of T cells after yellow fever vaccination. General study points: Bulk-population clonotypes that are abundant could appear as contaminants in FACS-sorted repertoires.

The CDR3 is 14 residues long. Germline V gene lookup returns CDR1 DFQATT and CDR2 SNEGSKA (reference sequence). Trimming took 5 bases from V and 5 from J; bases not matched to a gene: 8. Making TCR cDNA involved 5'RACE template switching, which added UMIs and a universal primer site. TCRdb passed the 5' RACE reads through MiXCR, listing each CDR3 protein once. The profile shows 400,000 or so distinct CDR3 sequences, roughly 20% of them singletons. The receptor was isolated from a man younger than 30 who received the YFV17D yellow fever vaccine. Sample: PBMCs, taken before the yellow fever booster vaccination. This sequence joins TRBV20-1 and TRBJ2-3; TRBD1 agrees at 9 bases. CDR3 protein: CSARDRVRLDTQYF. The DNA for the CDR3 is TGCAGTGCTCGGGACAGGGTCAGGTTAGATACGCAGTATTTT.